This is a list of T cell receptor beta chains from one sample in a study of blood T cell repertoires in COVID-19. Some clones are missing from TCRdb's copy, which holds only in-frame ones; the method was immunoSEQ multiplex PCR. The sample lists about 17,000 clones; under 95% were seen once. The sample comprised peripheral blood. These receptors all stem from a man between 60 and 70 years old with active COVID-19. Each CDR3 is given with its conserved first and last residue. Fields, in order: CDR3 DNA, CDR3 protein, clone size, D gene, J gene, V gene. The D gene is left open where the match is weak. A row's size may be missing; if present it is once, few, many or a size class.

TGTGCCAGCAGTTCGGGGAGAACTGAAGCTTTCTTT CASSSGRTEAFF NA NA TRBJ1-1 TRBV28
TGTGCCAGCAGTGAAAGTAGACAGGGGTTTATGAGCAATCAGCCCCAGCATTTT CASSESRQGFMSNQPQHF NA TRBD1 TRBJ1-5 TRBV2
TGTGCCAGCAGTGATTTAGGAACAGCTAACTATGGCTACACCTTC CASSDLGTANYGYTF NA NA TRBJ1-2 TRBV2
TGCGCCAGCAGCCAAGGGGGCCGTGGTAGGTACAATGAGCAGTTCTTC CASSQGGRGRYNEQFF NA NA TRBJ2-1 TRBV4-1
TGTGCCAGTAGTATCTCCGGCGGCCAAGAGACCCAGTACTTC CASSISGGQETQYF few NA TRBJ2-5 TRBV19
TGTGCCAGCAGCACAGGGCGGGACTATGGCTACACCTTC CASSTGRDYGYTF NA NA TRBJ1-2 TRBV6-5
TGTGCCAGCAGCTCCCACAGGGGGACCTCCTATAATTCACCCCTCCACTTT CASSSHRGTSYNSPLHF NA TRBD1 TRBJ1-6 TRBV7-9
TGTGCCACCAGTCCGGGACAGGGAAGTGAGGGCAATCAGCCCCAGCATTTT CATSPGQGSEGNQPQHF NA TRBD1 TRBJ1-5 TRBV24-1
TGTGCCAGCAGCTTACAGGGAGGGGACTATGGCTACACCTTC CASSLQGGDYGYTF once NA TRBJ1-2 TRBV7-3
TGTGCCAGCAGCTTAGTTAGTCTTCGGGGAGGTGGCGGGGAGCTGTTTTTT CASSLVSLRGGGGELFF NA NA TRBJ2-2 TRBV7-2
TGTGCCAGCAGCCACGACTGGCGGACAGGGGGAGGAGAGACCCAGTACTTC CASSHDWRTGGGETQYF NA TRBD1 TRBJ2-5 TRBV14
TGCAGTGCTAGTTCAGGGCACGAGCAGTACTTC CSASSGHEQYF NA NA TRBJ2-7 TRBV20-1
TGTGCCAGTAGTGCTATTCAGGGATCTGGAAACACCATATATTTT CASSAIQGSGNTIYF NA NA TRBJ1-3 TRBV19
TGTGCCAGCAAGGCGGGGGGCAGCGATGAGCAGTTCTTC CASKAGGSDEQFF NA TRBD2 TRBJ2-1 TRBV2
TGCGCCAGCAGCGGAGGGACTAATGAAAAACTGTTTTTT CASSGGTNEKLFF NA NA TRBJ1-4 TRBV5-1
TGTGCCAGCTCACCTTCCACAATCTATAATTCACCCCTCCACTTT CASSPSTIYNSPLHF NA NA TRBJ1-6 TRBV18
TGTGCCAGCAGCTTAGGCAGGGAAGAGCAGTACTTC CASSLGREEQYF once NA TRBJ2-7 TRBV11-2
TGCAGTGCTAGTTTCGGGACACAAGATCAGCCCCAGCATTTT CSASFGTQDQPQHF NA NA TRBJ1-5 TRBV20-1
TGTGCCAGTAGTATAGGCGGGGCCGGTGAAGCTTTCTTT CASSIGGAGEAFF NA NA TRBJ1-1 TRBV19
TGTGCCAGCAGTTTGAGGCGCACTGAAGCTTTCTTT CASSLRRTEAFF NA NA TRBJ1-1 TRBV12-3/TRBV12-4
TGTGCCAGCAGTTACGTTTTGGGACAGGGAACTTCACCCCTCCACTTT CASSYVLGQGTSPLHF NA TRBD1 TRBJ1-6 TRBV6-5
TGTGCCAGCACTCTACAGGGGGCATCGGGCGATGAGCAGTTCTTC CASTLQGASGDEQFF NA TRBD1 TRBJ2-1 TRBV6-5
TGTGCCAGCAGAGCTAGGGGGCTGAGTGAGACCCAGTACTTC CASRARGLSETQYF NA TRBD1 TRBJ2-5 TRBV28
TGTGCCAGCAGCAAAACAGGGCGTGATTCCTACGAGCAGTACTTC CASSKTGRDSYEQYF NA NA TRBJ2-7 TRBV5-6
TGTGCCAGCAGTTGGGTCCAGCTCGGGGAGACCCAGTACTTC CASSWVQLGETQYF NA NA TRBJ2-5 TRBV6-2/TRBV6-3
TGTGCCAGCAGAAAACCGGGACAGGGGGTGCTAGGGGCCAACGTCCTGACTTTC CASRKPGQGVLGANVLTF NA TRBD1 TRBJ2-6 TRBV28
TGTGCCAGCTCTGGCGCTAGCGCTAGCACAGATACGCAGTATTTT CASSGASASTDTQYF NA NA TRBJ2-3 TRBV6-5
TGTGCCAGCAGCCCTGGTCGAGGGGGGGCGACCACTGAAGCTTTCTTT CASSPGRGGATTEAFF NA NA TRBJ1-1 TRBV28
TGCGCCAGCAGCTCTCTACATAAGACAGGGGCTAGCATTCAGTACTTC CASSSLHKTGASIQYF NA TRBD1 TRBJ2-4 TRBV4-1
TGTGCCACAAACAGGGGTAGGATGAACACTGAAGCTTTCTTT CATNRGRMNTEAFF NA TRBD1 TRBJ1-1 TRBV10-3
TGTGCCAGCAGCTGGGGACAGGGGGCGAGGAACATTCAGTACTTC CASSWGQGARNIQYF NA TRBD1 TRBJ2-4 TRBV11-2
TGTGCCAGCAGCTTAGGCCCTAGCGGGGGGGCCATTGTTCAGTATTTT CASSLGPSGGAIVQYF NA TRBD2 TRBJ2-3 TRBV7-2
TGTGCCAGCAGCCCCACGGGAGGGCAGTACACTGAAGCTTTCTTT CASSPTGGQYTEAFF once NA TRBJ1-1 TRBV5-4
TGTGCCAGCAGCGTCAGTTTGGGGGCCAGCTATGGCTACACCTTC CASSVSLGASYGYTF NA NA TRBJ1-2 TRBV2
TGTGCCAGCAGCTTACGGGGGACTAGCTGGGATGAGCAGTTCTTC CASSLRGTSWDEQFF few TRBD2 TRBJ2-1 TRBV7-3
TGTGCCAGCGAGGCGCGGAACAAAAACATTCAGTACTTC CASEARNKNIQYF NA NA TRBJ2-4 TRBV19
TGCAGCGTTTCATACGGGGGAACCAGCACAGATACGCAGTATTTT CSVSYGGTSTDTQYF NA NA TRBJ2-3 TRBV29-1
TGTGCCAGCAGTTCCCCTCGGGGACAAGAGACCCAGTACTTC CASSSPRGQETQYF NA NA TRBJ2-5 TRBV7-9
TGTGCCAGCAGGAGGAATGAAAAACTGTTTTTT CASRRNEKLFF NA NA TRBJ1-4 TRBV6-5
TGTGCTAGTGGCCCTGGGGGGACAGGGATAACAGATACGCAGTATTTT CASGPGGTGITDTQYF NA TRBD1 TRBJ2-3 TRBV12-5
TGCGCCAGCAGCCCGAGCGGGGGGTATATGAATGAGCAGTTCTTC CASSPSGGYMNEQFF once TRBD2 TRBJ2-1 TRBV5-1
TGTGCCAGCAGTTTAGCAGGGTTGGGCACTGAAGCTTTCTTT CASSLAGLGTEAFF NA NA TRBJ1-1 TRBV28
TGTGCCAGTAGTGCCGGGACTAGCCGTATTTACACCGGGGAGCTGTTTTTT CASSAGTSRIYTGELFF NA TRBD2 TRBJ2-2 TRBV19
TGTGCCAGCTCACCTGGGACTCCAAGTACCGGGGAGCTGTTTTTT CASSPGTPSTGELFF NA NA TRBJ2-2 TRBV18
TGTGCCAGCAGCCGGACAGGGGGCATGGACATTCAGTACTTC CASSRTGGMDIQYF NA TRBD1 TRBJ2-4 TRBV5-6
TGTGCCAGCAGCCCCCGGACAGCCTCTCTGAACACTGAAGCTTTCTTT CASSPRTASLNTEAFF NA NA TRBJ1-1 TRBV7-9
TGTGCCAGCAGTTCACTCGGACTAGACCAGCGCCTCACAGATACGCAGTATTTT CASSSLGLDQRLTDTQYF NA TRBD2 TRBJ2-3 TRBV2
TGTGCCAGCAGCACCTCCGGGGTAAATGAGCAGTTCTTC CASSTSGVNEQFF NA NA TRBJ2-1 TRBV9
TGTGCCAGCAGCTTGGGAGGGACAGGGGAAGCTTTCTTT CASSLGGTGEAFF NA TRBD1 TRBJ1-1 TRBV5-4